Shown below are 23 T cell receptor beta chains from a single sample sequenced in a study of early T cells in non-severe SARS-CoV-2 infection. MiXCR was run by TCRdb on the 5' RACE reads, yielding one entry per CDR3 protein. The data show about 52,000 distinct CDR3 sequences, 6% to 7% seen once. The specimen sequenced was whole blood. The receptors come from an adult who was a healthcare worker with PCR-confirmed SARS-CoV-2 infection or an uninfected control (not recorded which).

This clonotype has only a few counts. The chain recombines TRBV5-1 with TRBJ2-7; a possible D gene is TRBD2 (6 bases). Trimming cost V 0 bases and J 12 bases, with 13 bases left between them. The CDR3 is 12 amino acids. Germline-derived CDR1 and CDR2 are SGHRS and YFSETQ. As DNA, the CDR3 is TGCGCCAGCAGCTTGGCCGGGACTGGTCGGTACTTC. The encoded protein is CASSLAGTGRYF.

The CDR3 nucleotides are TGCAGTGCTAGCGGACGGTTGAACACTGAAGCTTTCTTT. This translates into CSASGRLNTEAFF. The chain is built from TRBV20-1 and TRBJ1-1; D is undetermined. CDR1 and CDR2 from the germline V gene are DFQATT and SNEGSKA (reference sequence). This CDR3 contains 13 residues. Trimming removed 3 bases at V and 0 bases at J, with 8 bases between.

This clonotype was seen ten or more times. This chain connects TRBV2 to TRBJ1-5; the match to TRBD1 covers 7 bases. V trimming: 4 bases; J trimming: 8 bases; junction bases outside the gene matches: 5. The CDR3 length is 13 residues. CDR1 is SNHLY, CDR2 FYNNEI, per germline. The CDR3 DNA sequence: TGTGCCAGCAGTGGGACAGGTCCGGAGCCCCAGCATTTT. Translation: CASSGTGPEPQHF.

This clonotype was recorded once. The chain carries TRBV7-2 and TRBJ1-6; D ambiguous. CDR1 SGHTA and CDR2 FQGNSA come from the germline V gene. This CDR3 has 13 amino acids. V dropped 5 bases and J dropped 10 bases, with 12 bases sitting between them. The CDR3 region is CASSAHRDSPLHF. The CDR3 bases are TGTGCCAGCAGCGCACACAGAGACTCACCCCTCCACTTT.

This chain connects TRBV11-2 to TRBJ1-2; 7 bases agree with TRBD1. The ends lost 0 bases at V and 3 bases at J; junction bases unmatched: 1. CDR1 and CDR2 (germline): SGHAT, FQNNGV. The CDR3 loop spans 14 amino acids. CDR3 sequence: CASSLEQGYYGYTF. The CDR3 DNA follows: TGTGCCAGCAGCTTAGAACAGGGGTACTATGGCTACACCTTC.

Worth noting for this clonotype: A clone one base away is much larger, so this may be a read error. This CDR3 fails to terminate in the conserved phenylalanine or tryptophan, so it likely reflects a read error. The DNA for the CDR3 is TGTGCCAGCGGGGACAGTCCTCCAGCCGGGGAGCTGTTTTAT. This codes for CASGDSPPAGELFY. The gene calls are TRBV25-1 and TRBJ2-2; 7 bases match TRBD1. The germline V gene has CDR1 MGHDK and CDR2 SYGVNS. The CDR3 is made up of 14 amino acids. V lost 8 bases to trimming and J lost 6 bases; unmatched junction nucleotides: 9.

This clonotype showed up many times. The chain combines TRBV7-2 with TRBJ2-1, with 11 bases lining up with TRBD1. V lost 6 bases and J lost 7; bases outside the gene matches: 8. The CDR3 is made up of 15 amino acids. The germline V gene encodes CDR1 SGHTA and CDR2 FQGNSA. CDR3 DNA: TGTGCCAGCAGTCAGGGACAGGGGGGCTTGAATGAGCAGTTCTTC. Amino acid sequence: CASSQGQGGLNEQFF.

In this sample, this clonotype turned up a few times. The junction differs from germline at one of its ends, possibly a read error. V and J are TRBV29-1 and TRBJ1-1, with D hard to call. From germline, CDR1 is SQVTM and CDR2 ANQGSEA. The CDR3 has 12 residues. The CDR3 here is CSAERQNTEAFF. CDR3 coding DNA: TGCAGCGCTGAACGACAGAACACTGAAGCTTTCTTT. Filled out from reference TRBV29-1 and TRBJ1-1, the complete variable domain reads SAVISQKPSRDICQRGTSLTIQCQVDSQVTMMFWYRQQPGQSLTLIATANQGSEATYESGFVIDKFPISRPNLTFSTLTVSNMSPEDSSIYLCSAERQNTEAFFGQGTRLTVV.

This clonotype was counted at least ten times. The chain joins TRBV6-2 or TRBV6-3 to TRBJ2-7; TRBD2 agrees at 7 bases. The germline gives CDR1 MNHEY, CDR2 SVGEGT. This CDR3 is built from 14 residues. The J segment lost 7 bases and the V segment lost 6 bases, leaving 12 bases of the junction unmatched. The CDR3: CASRGTMDWGEQYF. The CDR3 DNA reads TGTGCCAGCAGGGGGACTATGGATTGGGGTGAGCAGTACTTC.

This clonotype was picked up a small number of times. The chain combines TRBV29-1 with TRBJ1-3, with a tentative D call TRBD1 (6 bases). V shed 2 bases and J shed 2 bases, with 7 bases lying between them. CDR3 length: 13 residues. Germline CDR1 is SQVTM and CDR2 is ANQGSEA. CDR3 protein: CSVEKGAGNTIYF. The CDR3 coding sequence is TGCAGCGTTGAAAAGGGGGCTGGAAACACCATATATTTT.

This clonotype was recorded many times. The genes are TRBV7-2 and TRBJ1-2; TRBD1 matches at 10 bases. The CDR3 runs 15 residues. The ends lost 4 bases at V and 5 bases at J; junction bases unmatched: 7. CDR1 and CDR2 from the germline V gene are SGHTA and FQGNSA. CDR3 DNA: TGTGCCAGCAGCTCCCAGACAGGGGGCGGATATGGCTACACCTTC. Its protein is CASSSQTGGGYGYTF.

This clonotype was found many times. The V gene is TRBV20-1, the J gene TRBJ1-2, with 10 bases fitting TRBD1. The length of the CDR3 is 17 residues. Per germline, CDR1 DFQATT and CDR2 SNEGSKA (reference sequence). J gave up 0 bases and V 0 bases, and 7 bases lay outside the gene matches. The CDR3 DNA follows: TGCAGTGCTAGAGATCTGGGGACAGGGGTAGCTAACTATGGCTACACCTTC. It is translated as CSARDLGTGVANYGYTF.

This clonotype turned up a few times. The CDR3 DNA sequence: TGCAGCGTTGTAGCCGGCTTTGGTGAAAAACTGTTTTTT. Amino acids: CSVVAGFGEKLFF. V usage is TRBV29-1 and J usage is TRBJ1-4; D gene uncertain. Between the trimmed V and J ends, which lost 4 bases and 7 bases, there was a span of 13 bases. The germline V gene has CDR1 SQVTM and CDR2 ANQGSEA. CDR3 length: 13 residues. The whole variable domain, remainder taken from reference TRBV29-1 and TRBJ1-4, is SAVISQKPSRDICQRGTSLTIQCQVDSQVTMMFWYRQQPGQSLTLIATANQGSEATYESGFVIDKFPISRPNLTFSTLTVSNMSPEDSSIYLCSVVAGFGEKLFFGSGTQLSVL.

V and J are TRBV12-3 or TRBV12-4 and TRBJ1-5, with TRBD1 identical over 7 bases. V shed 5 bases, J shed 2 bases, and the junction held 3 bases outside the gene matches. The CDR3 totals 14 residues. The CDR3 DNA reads TGTGCCAGCAGTGCAGGGGGTGGCAATCAGCCCCAGCATTTT. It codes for CASSAGGGNQPQHF.

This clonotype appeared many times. The CDR3 loop is CASSRGQAYEQYF. The CDR3 DNA follows: TGTGCCAGCAGTAGGGGACAGGCCTACGAGCAGTACTTC. The rearrangement uses TRBV6-2 or TRBV6-3 and TRBJ2-7, with TRBD1 matching over 8 bases. V gave up 5 bases and J gave up 2 bases; unmatched junction bases: 2. Germline CDR1 is MNHEY and CDR2 is SVGEGT. This CDR3 has 13 amino acids.

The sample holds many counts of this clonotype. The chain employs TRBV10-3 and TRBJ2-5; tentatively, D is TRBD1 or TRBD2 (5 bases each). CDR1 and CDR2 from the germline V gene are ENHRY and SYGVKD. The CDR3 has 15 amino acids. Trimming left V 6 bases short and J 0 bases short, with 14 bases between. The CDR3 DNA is TGTGCCATCAGGGGGGTGGTGGGCGACCAAGAGACCCAGTACTTC. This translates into CAIRGVVGDQETQYF.

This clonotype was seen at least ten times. The DNA for the CDR3 is TGCAGCGTCGTTACAGGGCGCGAGCAGTACTTC. Protein sequence: CSVVTGREQYF. The rearrangement uses TRBV29-1 and TRBJ2-7, with TRBD1 as a possible D gene (6 bases). The CDR3 runs 11 residues. The germline gives CDR1 SQVTM, CDR2 ANQGSEA. The ends were cut back, 6 bases at V and 6 bases at J, with 12 bases in the middle.

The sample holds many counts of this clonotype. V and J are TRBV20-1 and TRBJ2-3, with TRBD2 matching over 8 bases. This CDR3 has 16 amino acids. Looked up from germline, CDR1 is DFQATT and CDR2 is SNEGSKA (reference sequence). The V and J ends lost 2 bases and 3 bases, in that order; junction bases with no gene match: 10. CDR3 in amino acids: CSARPPGGRFTDTQYF. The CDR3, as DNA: TGCAGTGCTAGACCCCCGGGGGGGCGATTTACAGATACGCAGTATTTT.

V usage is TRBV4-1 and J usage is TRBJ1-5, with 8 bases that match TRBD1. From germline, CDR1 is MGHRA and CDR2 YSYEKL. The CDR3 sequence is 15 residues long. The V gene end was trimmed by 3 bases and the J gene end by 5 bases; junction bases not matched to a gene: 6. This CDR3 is CASSHRQGMDQPQHF. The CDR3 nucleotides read TGCGCCAGCAGCCACCGACAGGGGATGGATCAGCCCCAGCATTTT.

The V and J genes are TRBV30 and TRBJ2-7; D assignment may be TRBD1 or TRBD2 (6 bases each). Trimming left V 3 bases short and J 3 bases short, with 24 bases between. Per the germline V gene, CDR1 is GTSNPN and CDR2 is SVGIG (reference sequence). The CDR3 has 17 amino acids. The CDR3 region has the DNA TGTGCCTGGAGGCCACGGGGGCAGGGTTATTGGAACTACGAGCAGTACTTC. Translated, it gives CAWRPRGQGYWNYEQYF.

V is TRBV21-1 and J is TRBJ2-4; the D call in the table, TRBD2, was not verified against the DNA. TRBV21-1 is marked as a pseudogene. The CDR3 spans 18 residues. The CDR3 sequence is CASSKEGPRILAKNIQYF. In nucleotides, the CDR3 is TGTGCCAGCAGCAAAGAGGGCCCGCGGATACTAGCCAAAAACATTCAGTACTTC.

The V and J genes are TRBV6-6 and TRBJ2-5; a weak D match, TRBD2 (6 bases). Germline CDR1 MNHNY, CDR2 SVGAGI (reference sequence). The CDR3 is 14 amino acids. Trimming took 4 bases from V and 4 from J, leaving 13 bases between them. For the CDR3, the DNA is TGTGCCAGCAGTTCCGGGAGTGGGGCAGAGACCCAGTACTTC. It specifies CASSSGSGAETQYF.

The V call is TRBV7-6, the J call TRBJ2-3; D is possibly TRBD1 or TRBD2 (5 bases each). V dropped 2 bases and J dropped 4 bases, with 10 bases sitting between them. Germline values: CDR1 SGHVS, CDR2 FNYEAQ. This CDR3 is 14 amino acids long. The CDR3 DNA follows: TGTGCCAGCAGCTTACTGGGGGACCCAGATACGCAGTATTTT. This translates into CASSLLGDPDTQYF.